These 21 T cell receptor beta chains were sequenced from one sample in a study of Tregs in tolerant kidney transplant recipients. Mixed chimerism was transient after nonmyeloablative marrow transplants from related graft donors. Method: immunoSEQ multiplex PCR; TCRdb's copy keeps in-frame clones and lacks some. The data hold 45,000 to 55,000 clones, with approximately 91% observed a single time. The sequencing used CD8+ T cells from blood (PBMCs), collected 24 months after the transplant. The receptors were gathered from a human patient who received a combined kidney and bone marrow transplant. Some T cells may be the graft donor's.

The chain uses TRBV28 and TRBJ1-6, with D hard to call. The CDR3 covers 16 residues. Trimming shortened V by 4 bases and J by 9 bases, and 19 bases separated the two germline ends. Germline V gene data show CDR1 as MDHEN and CDR2 as SYDVKM. The CDR3 coding sequence is TGTGCCAGCAGTTCTATTCCCGATCGGGGAATTTCACCCCTCCACTTT. Protein product: CASSSIPDRGISPLHF.

The rearrangement uses TRBV30 and TRBJ1-5; tentative D call: TRBD1 (5 bases). Trimming stripped 0 bases from V and 2 bases from J, with 8 bases between. CDR1 GTSNPN and CDR2 SVGIG come from the germline V gene (reference sequence). CDR3 length: 14 residues. CDR3 nucleotides: TGTGCCTGGAGTGTTGGACAAGGCAATCAGCCCCAGCATTTT. It translates to CAWSVGQGNQPQHF.

In the case of this clone: The identical CDR3 is also encoded by other nucleotide sequences in the sample. This rearrangement joins TRBV7-8 to TRBJ1-6; D unclear. This CDR3 contains 20 residues. The germline V gene encodes CDR1 SGHVS and CDR2 FQNEAQ. V was cut by 2 bases and J by 0 bases, with 20 bases left in between. In nucleotides, the CDR3 is TGTGCCAGCAGCTTAACTACGTGGGCCGGGAGGAGCTCCTATAATTCACCCCTCCACTTT. Its translation is CASSLTTWAGRSSYNSPLHF.

This clone was counted a single time. The chain uses TRBV18 and TRBJ2-5, with D tentatively TRBD2 (5 bases). The CDR3 extends over 16 amino acids. Trimming cost V 3 bases and J 4 bases, with 18 bases left between them. Germline V CDR1 and CDR2: KGHSH, LQKENI. CDR3 sequence reads: CASSPPEVRAGETQYF. As DNA, the CDR3 is TGTGCCAGCTCACCGCCGGAGGTTAGGGCGGGAGAGACCCAGTACTTC. Using reference TRBV18 and TRBJ2-5 for the parts outside the CDR3, the full variable domain is NAGVMQNPRHLVRRRGQEARLRCSPMKGHSHVYWYRQLPEEGLKFMVYLQKENIIDESGMPKERFSAEFPKEGPSILRIQQVVRGDSAAYFCASSPPEVRAGETQYFGPGTRLLVL.

The CDR3 DNA reads TGTGCCAGCAGCAGGGGCCCTGAAGCTTTCTTT. Translated: CASSRGPEAFF. The V gene is TRBV9, the J gene TRBJ1-1, with D possibly being TRBD1 (5 bases). V lost 4 bases and J 6 bases, leaving 7 bases between the germline ends. Germline CDR1 and CDR2: SGDLS and YYNGEE. The CDR3 is 11 amino acids. Based on the CDR3 plus reference TRBV9 and TRBJ1-1, the full variable domain is DSGVTQTPKHLITATGQRVTLRCSPRSGDLSVYWYQQSLDQGLQFLIQYYNGEERAKGNILERFSAQQFPDLHSELNLSSLELGDSALYFCASSRGPEAFFGQGTRLTVV.

The chain couples TRBV4-2 to TRBJ1-2; no clear D. There are 17 residues in the CDR3. Germline CDR1 reads LGHNA; CDR2 reads YNFKEQ. The V gene lost 0 bases and the J gene lost 0 bases, with 14 bases spanning the gap. CDR3 sequence: CASSQDGRKKPNYGYTF. The DNA for the CDR3 is TGTGCCAGCAGCCAAGATGGCAGGAAGAAACCTAACTATGGCTACACCTTC.

The chain joins TRBV27 to TRBJ2-7; D is unclear. The CDR3 totals 12 residues. Germline CDR1 is MNHEY and CDR2 is SMNVEV (reference sequence). V lost 3 bases and J 4 bases, leaving 7 bases between the germline ends. Written as DNA, the CDR3 is TGTGCCAGCAGTTTGTCCGGGTACGAGCAGTACTTC. This sequence encodes CASSLSGYEQYF.

The rearrangement links TRBV27 to TRBJ2-3, with 8 bases identical to TRBD1. CDR1 is MNHEY, CDR2 SMNVEV, per germline (reference sequence). V trimming: 3 bases; J trimming: 3 bases; junction bases outside the gene matches: 11. The CDR3 has 17 amino acids. The CDR3 sequence: CASSLWPGGVATDTQYF. The CDR3 nucleotides are TGTGCCAGCAGTTTGTGGCCAGGGGGCGTTGCAACAGATACGCAGTATTTT.

The chain links TRBV5-1 to TRBJ2-3; 14 bases match TRBD2. The CDR3 length is 18 residues. Germline values: CDR1 SGHRS, CDR2 YFSETQ. The trim removed 7 bases at V and 1 base at J, leaving 11 bases unmatched. CDR3: CASQTSGRGPFGTDTQYF. The CDR3 DNA sequence: TGCGCCAGCCAGACTAGCGGGAGGGGTCCCTTTGGCACAGATACGCAGTATTTT.

The V gene is TRBV6-1, the J gene TRBJ2-1, with 7 bases aligning to TRBD1. Germline lookup yields CDR1 MNHNS and CDR2 SASEGT. The CDR3 contains 15 residues. V shed 2 bases, J shed 3 bases, and the junction held 4 bases outside the gene matches. CDR3 loop: CASSESRDSYNEQFF. The CDR3 DNA sequence: TGTGCCAGCAGTGAATCGAGGGACAGCTACAATGAGCAGTTCTTC.

The V and J genes are TRBV4-1 and TRBJ1-2; a possible D gene is TRBD1 (6 bases). The CDR3 consists of 14 residues. Germline V gene sequence: CDR1 MGHRA, CDR2 YSYEKL. Trimming removed 2 bases at V and 7 bases at J, with 14 bases between. This chain's CDR3 is CASSQTTGPRGYTF. CDR3 DNA: TGCGCCAGCAGCCAAACCACAGGGCCTCGTGGCTACACCTTC.

This rearrangement joins TRBV28 to TRBJ2-5; 15 positions match TRBD2. Germline-derived CDR1 and CDR2 are MDHEN and SYDVKM. Losses at the gene ends were 4 bases for V and 2 bases for J; bases not matched to a gene: 11. The length of the CDR3 is 19 residues. The CDR3 coding sequence is TGTGCCAGCAGTTCCCTGGGACTAGCGGGGGGCTCAACACAAGAGACCCAGTACTTC. It encodes CASSSLGLAGGSTQETQYF.

The chain uses TRBV6-4 and TRBJ2-5; TRBD1 matches 10 bases. This CDR3 has 15 amino acids. V dropped 3 bases and J dropped 2; count of bases not matched to a gene: 3. CDR1 and CDR2 from the germline V gene are MRHNA and SNTAGT. The CDR3 here is CASSDWTGGQETQYF. Written as DNA, the CDR3 is TGTGCCAGCAGTGATTGGACAGGGGGGCAAGAGACCCAGTACTTC.

Of note for this clone: Other DNA sequences in the sample encode the same CDR3. The chain is built from TRBV7-9 and TRBJ1-6, with D uncertain. CDR1 is SEHNR, CDR2 FQNEAQ, per germline (reference sequence). V lost 1 base to trimming and J lost 9 bases, with 13 bases between them. This CDR3 has 15 amino acids. The CDR3 reads CASSLVGEFGSPLHF. The DNA for the CDR3 is TGTGCCAGCAGCTTAGTAGGAGAGTTCGGTTCACCCCTCCACTTT.

V is TRBV6-1 and J is TRBJ2-5, with 9 bases aligning to TRBD2. CDR1 is MNHNS and CDR2 is SASEGT in the germline V gene. The junction had 12 bases not matched to a gene; V was cut back by 11 bases and J by 5 bases. The CDR3 has 14 amino acids. This CDR3 reads CAGGLAGVEETQYF. CDR3 DNA sequence: TGTGCCGGGGGGTTAGCGGGAGTTGAGGAGACCCAGTACTTC.

CDR3 nucleotide sequence: TGCGCCAGCAGCTTAGGAGGCTTCAACTATGGCTACACCTTC. Its protein is CASSLGGFNYGYTF. The chain joins TRBV5-1 to TRBJ1-2, with unresolved D. In germline, CDR1 is SGHRS, CDR2 YFSETQ. The CDR3 is 14 amino acids. The V end lost 2 bases, the J end lost 2 bases, and 10 bases lay between the germline ends. Based on the CDR3 plus reference TRBV5-1 and TRBJ1-2, the full variable domain is KAGVTQTPRYLIKTRGQQVTLSCSPISGHRSVSWYQQTPGQGLQFLFEYFSETQRNKGNFPGRFSGRQFSNSRSEMNVSTLELGDSALYLCASSLGGFNYGYTFGSGTRLTVV.

The chain joins TRBV27 to TRBJ1-1, with a weak D call TRBD1 (6 bases). V gave up 3 bases and J gave up 2 bases, with 10 bases separating them. The CDR3 has 14 residues. Germline CDR1 reads MNHEY; CDR2 reads SMNVEV (reference sequence). CDR3 DNA sequence: TGTGCCAGCAGTTTGGGCAGGGGAAACACTGAAGCTTTCTTT. Amino acid sequence: CASSLGRGNTEAFF.

V usage is TRBV6-4 and J usage is TRBJ2-1, with TRBD2 as a possible D gene (5 bases). The CDR3 sequence is 16 residues long. V was pared by 0 bases and J by 4 bases, with 13 bases between. Per the germline V gene, CDR1 is MRHNA and CDR2 is SNTAGT. In DNA form, the CDR3 reads TGTGCCAGCAGTGACTCGGTGGGGAGAGAGTACAATGAGCAGTTCTTC. Amino acids: CASSDSVGREYNEQFF.

As to this clone: Other DNA sequences of this sample code for an identical CDR3. The rearrangement uses TRBV15 and TRBJ1-1; D remains unclear. Germline lookup yields CDR1 LNHNV and CDR2 YYDKDF (reference sequence). V lost 1 base and J 8 bases, leaving 17 bases between the germline ends. The CDR3 runs to 15 residues. The CDR3 loop reads CATSRVGGGLPEAFF. DNA of the CDR3: TGTGCCACCAGCAGAGTTGGAGGTGGGCTCCCCGAAGCTTTCTTT.

This chain uses TRBV9 with TRBJ2-7; D perhaps matches TRBD2 (6 bases). In germline, CDR1 is SGDLS, CDR2 YYNGEE. This CDR3 region has 16 residues. Trimming shortened V by 0 bases and J by 2 bases, and 15 bases separated the two germline ends. CDR3 in amino acids: CASSVDGRGLPYEQYF. DNA for the CDR3: TGTGCCAGCAGCGTAGACGGGCGGGGATTACCCTACGAGCAGTACTTC.

The chain links TRBV11-2 to TRBJ1-2, with 8 nucleotides matching TRBD1. Germline loops: CDR1 SGHAT, CDR2 FQNNGV. The V segment lost 6 bases and the J segment 8 bases; nucleotides outside the gene matches: 8. This CDR3 region has 13 residues. As DNA, the CDR3 is TGTGCCAGCAGTTCTCAGGGGGCTTACGGCTACACCTTC. This encodes CASSSQGAYGYTF. Full variable domain (rest looked up from reference TRBV11-2 and TRBJ1-2): EAGVAQSPRYKIIEKRQSVAFWCNPISGHATLYWYQQILGQGPKLLIQFQNNGVVDDSQLPKDRFSAERLKGVDSTLKIQPAKLEDSAVYLCASSSQGAYGYTFGSGTRLTVV.